The 9 T cell receptor beta chains below were found in one sample sequenced in a study of blood T cell repertoires in COVID-19. Here immunoSEQ multiplex PCR was the method, and the copy in TCRdb shows in-frame clones only, minus some. The sample shows roughly 57,000 clones, around four fifths of them seen only once. The specimen was peripheral blood. The receptor set was obtained from a man aged 25-40 years with COVID-19, enrolled during active disease.

Only a few counts were recorded for this clone. The genes are TRBV6-5 and TRBJ1-1, with D tentatively TRBD1 (6 bases). This CDR3 spans 14 amino acids. Germline CDR1 and CDR2: MNHEY and SVGAGI. V dropped 6 bases and J dropped 4 bases, with 15 bases sitting between them. DNA for the CDR3: TGTGCCAGCAGCGCCGGGCCGACAGGCACTGAAGCTTTCTTT. Translating gives CASSAGPTGTEAFF.

V usage is TRBV3-1 (or the pseudogene TRBV3-2) and J usage is TRBJ1-2; TRBD1 might be the D (6 bases). Germline V gene lookup returns CDR1 LGHDT and CDR2 YNNKEL (reference sequence). The CDR3 runs to 15 residues. Trimming left V 3 bases short and J 4 bases short, with 15 bases between. The CDR3 coding sequence is TGTGCCAGCAGCCAGGACCCCCGGGACATCTATGGCTACACCTTC. It yields the protein CASSQDPRDIYGYTF.

The rearrangement joins TRBV5-1 to TRBJ2-7; D possibly corresponds to TRBD1 (5 bases). The length of the CDR3 is 15 residues. Trimming left V 0 bases short and J 6 bases short, with 16 bases between. Germline V gene data show CDR1 as SGHRS and CDR2 as YFSETQ. The CDR3 region has the DNA TGCGCCAGCAGCTTGGAAGGCGCCTGGGGCGGCGAGCAGTACTTC. The encoded protein is CASSLEGAWGGEQYF.

In this sample, this clone turned up once. This rearrangement joins TRBV6-1 to TRBJ2-1; maybe TRBD1 (6 bases). This CDR3 is built from 17 residues. From germline, CDR1 is MNHNS and CDR2 SASEGT. Trimming removed 2 bases from V and 1 base from J, with 15 bases in between. Written as DNA, the CDR3 is TGTGCCAGCAGTGAATACTCGACAGGCAATTCCTACAATGAGCAGTTCTTC. Amino acids: CASSEYSTGNSYNEQFF.

In its sample, this clone was seen once. This chain joins TRBV21-1 and TRBJ1-1; the table names TRBD1, a call not compared with the DNA. TRBV21-1 is given as a pseudogene. The CDR3 loop spans 14 amino acids. CDR3 DNA: TGTGCCAGCAGCACCCAGGGGGCAAGCACTGAAGCTTTCTTT. It translates to CASSTQGASTEAFF.

The V gene is TRBV7-9, the J gene TRBJ2-2; D remains unclear. This CDR3 has 16 amino acids. The germline V gene encodes CDR1 SEHNR and CDR2 FQNEAQ (reference sequence). V gave up 5 bases and J gave up 0 bases, with 13 bases separating them. The CDR3 sequence: CASSPLEKSNTGELFF. The CDR3 coding sequence is TGTGCCAGCAGCCCGTTAGAGAAATCGAACACCGGGGAGCTGTTTTTT.

The chain has TRBV28 and TRBJ2-5; no reliable D call. Deletions cut 9 bases from V and 5 bases from J, with 19 bases between. Germline CDR1 reads MDHEN; CDR2 reads SYDVKM. This CDR3 comprises 14 residues. DNA of the CDR3: TGTGCCAGTGCCCCGACGGCGACCAGGGAGACCCAGTACTTC. Its translation: CASAPTATRETQYF.

This clone appeared a few times. The chain has TRBV3-1 (or the pseudogene TRBV3-2) and TRBJ2-5; a weak D match, TRBD2 (7 bases). Trimming took 4 bases from V and 3 from J, leaving 15 bases between them. CDR3 length equals 15 residues. Germline loops: CDR1 LGHDT, CDR2 YNNKEL (reference sequence). The CDR3 nucleotides are TGTGCCAGCAGCCTATCTTCGGGGGGCGAAGAGACCCAGTACTTC. Translation gives CASSLSSGGEETQYF.

V usage is TRBV28 and J usage is TRBJ2-5; 8 nucleotides agree with TRBD1. The junction had 7 bases not matched to a gene; V was cut back by 3 bases and J by 1 base. The CDR3 has 16 residues. Germline assignment: CDR1 MDHEN and CDR2 SYDVKM. The CDR3 sequence is CASSFMTGAGQETQYF. The CDR3 DNA reads as TGTGCCAGCAGTTTTATGACAGGGGCGGGCCAAGAGACCCAGTACTTC. Full variable domain (missing parts from reference TRBV28 and TRBJ2-5): DVKVTQSSRYLVKRTGEKVFLECVQDMDHENMFWYRQDPGLGLRLIYFSYDVKMKEKGDIPEGYSVSREKKERFSLILESASTNQTSMYLCASSFMTGAGQETQYFGPGTRLLVL.